Presented here are 15 T cell receptor beta chains from one specimen sequenced in a study of T cells expressing NK-cell markers. One entry per CDR3 protein, without DNA, is what TCRdb gives after re-calling the 5' RACE reads. Recorded here are roughly 450,000 distinct CDR3 sequences; the top ten clones represent 1.4%. Sequenced sample: blood T cells: a sorted CD56 or NKG2C T cell subset, CD4+ or CD8+ T cells, or bulk PBMC T cells (not recorded which). The receptors originated from a woman aged 50 to 65 in good health.

The chain uses TRBV11-3 and TRBJ2-1; the TCRdb call, TRBD1, lacks DNA for checking. CDR1 and CDR2 (germline): SGHNT, YENEEA. This CDR3 contains 17 residues. CDR3 protein: CASSLGAAGTPDNEQFF.

V and J are TRBV7-2 and TRBJ1-4; TCRdb's D call, TRBD1, is unchecked because there is no DNA. In germline, CDR1 is SGHTA, CDR2 FQGNSA. This CDR3 region has 14 residues. The CDR3 is CASRSGQGNEKLFF.

This chain joins TRBV29-1 and TRBJ1-2; TCRdb's D call of TRBD1 is untestable without DNA. This CDR3 spans 12 amino acids. Germline CDR1 and CDR2: SQVTM and ANQGSEA. CDR3 amino acids: CSGQGFGDGYTF.

The gene calls are TRBV11-2 and TRBJ2-3. This CDR3 is 15 amino acids long. In germline, CDR1 is SGHAT, CDR2 FQNNGV. CDR3 sequence: CASSLGRKRTDTQYF.

The J gene is TRBJ1-1, the V gene TRBV6-6; the TCRdb D gene call, TRBD1, has no DNA to confirm it. Germline CDR1 and CDR2: MNHNY and SVGAGI (reference sequence). The CDR3 extends over 14 amino acids. CDR3 residues: CASRDDRVNTEAFF.

The chain carries TRBV20-1 and TRBJ2-3. This CDR3 region has 12 residues. Germline V gene data show CDR1 as DFQATT and CDR2 as SNEGSKA (reference sequence). The CDR3 loop reads CSALHQADTQYF.

The chain joins TRBV7-3 to TRBJ2-7; the D call of TRBD1 rests on TCRdb alone, since no DNA is present to check it. The CDR3 runs 12 residues. CDR1 is SGHTA and CDR2 is FQGTGA in the germline V gene. This CDR3 reads CANPSGRNEQYF.

Here the CDR3 reads CAWSVGTSYNEQFF. The gene calls are TRBV30 and TRBJ2-1. CDR1 is GTSNPN and CDR2 is SVGIG in the germline V gene (reference sequence). The CDR3 length is 14 residues.

The chain combines TRBV3-1 with TRBJ2-1; there is no DNA to check the TCRdb D call of TRBD2. Germline V gene sequence: CDR1 LGHDT, CDR2 YNNKEL (reference sequence). The CDR3 is 11 amino acids. CDR3 loop: CASGRSNEQFF.

This chain connects TRBV5-1 to TRBJ1-1; TCRdb reports TRBD1, a call that lacks DNA to check it against. The CDR3 extends over 15 amino acids. Germline values: CDR1 SGHRS, CDR2 YFSETQ. The CDR3 loop is CASSTGQGANTEAFF.

The rearrangement uses TRBV6-2 or TRBV6-3 and TRBJ2-5; the D call of TRBD2 rests on TCRdb alone, since no DNA is present to check it. CDR1 is MNHEY, CDR2 SVGEGT, per germline. This CDR3 is built from 16 residues. The CDR3 region is CASSYKAGRIVETQYF.

The V call is TRBV20-1, the J call TRBJ1-4; no DNA is available, so the TRBD1 call from TCRdb remains unchecked. Germline CDR1 is DFQATT and CDR2 is SNEGSKA (reference sequence). The length of the CDR3 is 16 residues. This chain's CDR3 is CSAPRGRQLTNEKLFF.

The chain joins TRBV5-6 to TRBJ2-1. Per the germline V gene, CDR1 is SGHDT and CDR2 is YYEEEE. The CDR3 has 12 amino acids. The CDR3 reads CASSLASGRAFF.

V usage is TRBV5-6 and J usage is TRBJ2-1; the TCRdb call, TRBD1, lacks DNA for checking. Germline V gene sequence: CDR1 SGHDT, CDR2 YYEEEE. CDR3 length: 15 residues. CDR3: CASTSRGGPGHEQFF.

The chain has TRBV6-4 and TRBJ2-3; TCRdb returns TRBD1, unconfirmable since there is no DNA. CDR1 MRHNA and CDR2 SNTAGT come from the germline V gene. This CDR3 has 14 residues. The CDR3 protein is CASSDGTVTDTQYF.